This T cell receptor beta chain emerged from a study of blood T cell repertoires in COVID-19. Study overall: COVID-19 samples collected from the United States, Italy and Spain covered acute and convalescent phases. PBMCs, B-cell-depleted T cells, or T cells provided the cDNA or gDNA that made up the material.

Enrolment of Seattle patients took place during active infection, and they were followed longitudinally. V was pared by 8 bases and J by 2 bases, with 13 bases between. CDR1 and CDR2 from the germline V gene are LNHDA and SQIVND (reference sequence). The CDR3 consists of 13 residues. Per the study methods: Reference gene primer amplification gave estimated nucleated cell counts. TCRdb keeps only in-frame clones here, not all; method: immunoSEQ multiplex PCR. The V and J calls and clone size come from that table; D and trimming were worked out from the DNA. The repertoire holds roughly 160,000 clones, about 85% seen once, with about 6.9% in the top ten.

The sample consisted of peripheral blood. V is TRBV19 and J is TRBJ2-7, with a weak D call TRBD1 (6 bases). This receptor was obtained from a man at least 80 years old with COVID-19, enrolled during active disease. DNA for the CDR3: TGTGCCAGTGCCGGCAGGGGAGCCTACGAGCAGTACTTC. This translates into CASAGRGAYEQYF.